This passage covers 14 T cell receptor beta chains from one sample sequenced in a study of human T cells and chemical hapten exposure. MiXCR was run by TCRdb on the RACE reads, yielding one entry per CDR3 protein. The sample has roughly 54,000 distinct CDR3 sequences; 9.9% are singletons. The time point: patch test 2, 6 weeks after DPC sensitization. The treatment here: therapeutic diphenylcyclopropenone sensitization with weekly scalp DPC. This specimen was whole blood, taken in connection with sensitization to the hapten diphenylcyclopropenone (DPC). Receptor source: a woman aged 50 to 60 with alopecia areata. Some clones in this sample may be carry-over from other donors' samples.

This clonotype was seen at least ten times. The chain links TRBV28 to TRBJ1-5; D uncertain. The CDR3 is 13 residues long. Trimming left V 3 bases short and J 4 bases short, with 7 bases between. Germline loops: CDR1 MDHEN, CDR2 SYDVKM. The CDR3 coding sequence is TGTGCCAGCAGTTTCAGCAGGAATCAGCCCCAGCATTTT. Its translation: CASSFSRNQPQHF.

This clonotype was detected a few times. The chain couples TRBV5-1 to TRBJ2-1; weak D call: TRBD2 (5 bases). V was pared by 1 base and J by 6 bases, with 17 bases between. CDR3 length: 16 amino acids. Germline V gene data show CDR1 as SGHRS and CDR2 as YFSETQ. The CDR3 region is CASSLYFPAVGNEQFF. As DNA, the CDR3 is TGCGCCAGCAGCTTGTATTTCCCAGCGGTCGGCAATGAGCAGTTCTTC. Filled out from reference TRBV5-1 and TRBJ2-1, the complete variable domain reads KAGVTQTPRYLIKTRGQQVTLSCSPISGHRSVSWYQQTPGQGLQFLFEYFSETQRNKGNFPGRFSGRQFSNSRSEMNVSTLELGDSALYLCASSLYFPAVGNEQFFGPGTRLTVL.

Note on this clonotype: This may arise from a read error, as a much more abundant clone is one base away. This chain uses TRBV18 with TRBJ1-6; D not resolved. This CDR3 has 15 amino acids. The V gene's germline CDR1 is KGHSH and CDR2 LQKENI. With 2 bases removed from V and 6 bases from J, the gap between germline ends came to 11 bases. The DNA for the CDR3 is TGTGCCAGCTCACCAACCTCCGCCAGTAATTCACCCCTCCACTTT. It codes for CASSPTSASNSPLHF.

This clonotype was seen many times. The rearrangement links TRBV21-1 to TRBJ2-3; TRBD1, the table's D call, was not compared with the DNA. TRBV21-1 is a pseudogene segment. The CDR3 totals 8 residues. This CDR3 reads CASPGQYF. CDR3 in DNA: TGTGCCAGTCCGGGGCAGTATTTT.

The chain recombines TRBV28 with TRBJ1-1; D unresolved. This CDR3 region has 13 residues. The germline V gene encodes CDR1 MDHEN and CDR2 SYDVKM. In nucleotides, the CDR3 is TGTTCCTCAACCCTCCAACTGTACACTGAAGCTTTCTTT. It specifies CSSTLQLYTEAFF.

This clonotype appeared many times. This chain uses TRBV6-2 or TRBV6-3 with TRBJ1-1; the D is unclear. Trimming pared 6 bases from V and 7 bases from J, leaving 12 bases between. Germline assignment: CDR1 MNHEY and CDR2 SVGEGT. The CDR3 has 12 amino acids. CDR3 nucleotide sequence: TGTGCCAGCAGCCACGCTCTCCGTGAAGCTTTCTTT. Translation: CASSHALREAFF.

This chain connects TRBV20-1 to TRBJ2-1; D may be TRBD1 or TRBD2 (5 bases each). V gave up 4 bases and J gave up 2 bases, with 9 bases separating them. The CDR3 runs 13 residues. Per the germline V gene, CDR1 is DFQATT and CDR2 is SNEGSKA (reference sequence). The CDR3 DNA follows: TGCAGTGCTACGGGACCAACCTACAATGAGCAGTTCTTC. Its translation: CSATGPTYNEQFF.

About this clonotype: A much more abundant neighbour one base away suggests this may be a read error. The V gene is TRBV7-6, the J gene TRBJ2-1, with D possibly being TRBD1 or TRBD2 (5 bases each). Germline loops: CDR1 SGHVS, CDR2 FNYEAQ. The CDR3 loop spans 15 amino acids. The CDR3 sequence: CASSFGGTTNNVQFF. DNA for the CDR3: TGTGCCAGCAGCTTTGGTGGGACCACCAACAATGTGCAGTTCTTC.

The chain employs TRBV4-1 and TRBJ2-1; 12 bases match TRBD2. CDR3 length: 16 amino acids. V dropped 1 base and J dropped 10; count of bases not matched to a gene: 8. The V gene's germline CDR1 is MGHRA and CDR2 YSYEKL. CDR3 amino acids: CASSQAELAGGGEQFF. CDR3 DNA sequence: TGCGCCAGCAGCCAAGCTGAACTAGCGGGAGGTGGGGAGCAGTTCTTC.

To note about this clonotype: Germline is not matched at one junction end, which may reflect a read error. V usage is TRBV28 and J usage is TRBJ2-2; D possibly uses TRBD1 or TRBD2 (6 bases each). Germline V CDR1 and CDR2: MDHEN, SYDVKM. The CDR3 runs 16 residues. DNA of the CDR3: TGTGCCAGCTCCCCGGGGGCTGGAGGATTCACCGAGGAGCTGTTTTTT. Translated: CASSPGAGGFTEELFF.

This clonotype was detected many times. CDR3 sequence reads: CASTVSGAGPYEQYF. The CDR3 DNA reads as TGTGCCAGCACCGTCAGTGGAGCGGGTCCCTACGAGCAGTACTTC. The rearrangement joins TRBV21-1 to TRBJ2-7; the table's D call, TRBD2, was not checked against the DNA. TRBV21-1 represents a pseudogene. The CDR3 runs 15 residues.

CDR3 nucleotide sequence: TGTGCCAGCAGCTTGACAGGCCAGAACACTGAAGCTTTCTTT. It codes for CASSLTGQNTEAFF. The V call is TRBV11-3, the J call TRBJ1-1; the D gene is possibly TRBD1 (6 bases). Deletions cut 3 bases from V and 1 base from J, with 9 bases between. Germline lookup yields CDR1 SGHNT and CDR2 YENEEA. The CDR3 is 14 residues long. Complete variable domain (other parts from reference TRBV11-3 and TRBJ1-1): EAGVVQSPRYKIIEKKQPVAFWCNPISGHNTLYWYLQNLGQGPELLIRYENEEAVDDSQLPKDRFSAERLKGVDSTLKIQPAELGDSAVYLCASSLTGQNTEAFFGQGTRLTVV.

This clonotype was picked up a small number of times. V and J are TRBV11-2 and TRBJ2-7, with 7 bases lining up with TRBD1. The length of the CDR3 is 15 residues. The V segment lost 2 bases and the J segment 3 bases; nucleotides outside the gene matches: 7. Germline values: CDR1 SGHAT, CDR2 FQNNGV. CDR3 residues: CASSLNRGAGYEQYF. Written as DNA, the CDR3 is TGTGCCAGCAGCTTAAACAGGGGCGCAGGCTACGAGCAGTACTTC. The full variable domain, in which reference TRBV11-2 and TRBJ2-7 provide the parts outside the CDR3, is EAGVAQSPRYKIIEKRQSVAFWCNPISGHATLYWYQQILGQGPKLLIQFQNNGVVDDSQLPKDRFSAERLKGVDSTLKIQPAKLEDSAVYLCASSLNRGAGYEQYFGPGTRLTVT.

V usage is TRBV7-6 and J usage is TRBJ2-3, with D perhaps matching TRBD2 (5 bases). Trimming took 3 bases from V and 6 from J, leaving 25 bases between them. The germline CDR1 and CDR2 sequences are SGHVS and FNYEAQ. The CDR3 runs to 18 residues. DNA of the CDR3: TGTGCCAGCAGCTTCGTAGCCTCCTCCGGCGGGCTGGAGGATACGCAGTATTTT. It is translated as CASSFVASSGGLEDTQYF.